One T cell receptor (beta chain) is described in this entry. The CDR3 is 14 residues long. Trimming stripped 3 bases from V and 0 bases from J, with 6 bases between. Germline loops: CDR1 MDHEN, CDR2 SYDVKM. Generated by immunoSEQ multiplex PCR, the TCRdb table keeps only in-frame clones and is missing some. The sample has around 300,000 clones, around nine tenths seen once. The sample belongs to a study of blood T cell repertoires in COVID-19. The clonotype originates from a woman under 30 who had recovered from COVID-19. The chain combines TRBV28 with TRBJ1-3; D is undetermined. What was sequenced was PBMCs or T cells enriched from blood (not recorded which). CDR3 in amino acids: CASSFISSGNTIYF. The CDR3 DNA reads TGTGCCAGCAGTTTCATCAGCTCTGGAAACACCATATATTTT.